The clone carrying this TCR beta chain was seen only once. This entry comes from a study of cytomegalovirus exposure and HLA in healthy donors. Germline V gene data show CDR1 as SNHLY and CDR2 as FYNNEI. The CDR3 spans 14 residues. Trimming left V 6 bases short and J 0 bases short, with 11 bases between. 60 Vbeta and 13 Jbeta primers were used in PCR. Clones were read by immunoSEQ multiplex PCR, and TCRdb kept only the in-frame ones, dropping some. The sample includes under 200,000 clones, 70% to 80% of them seen just once. The genes are TRBV2 and TRBJ1-1, with D perhaps TRBD1 (5 bases). This TCR was recovered from a male donor in good health and CMV-seropositive. Material: PBMCs. The CDR3 bases are TGTGCCAGCAGAGCGGGACGGATGAACACTGAAGCTTTCTTT. It is translated as CASRAGRMNTEAFF.